These 4 T cell receptor beta chains came from one sample sequenced in a study of blood T cell repertoires in COVID-19. Only in-frame clones appear in the TCRdb table, and some are missing; sequencing was by immunoSEQ multiplex PCR. The sample includes more than 95,000 clones, about 81% seen only once; the top ten take about 18%. Material: peripheral blood. The receptors here all came from a man aged 30 to 39 with COVID-19, enrolled during active disease.

V usage is TRBV4-1 and J usage is TRBJ1-3; the D gene is possibly TRBD1 (6 bases). This CDR3 has 13 amino acids. Germline loops: CDR1 MGHRA, CDR2 YSYEKL. Deletions cut 2 bases from V and 11 bases from J, with 13 bases between. The CDR3 DNA follows: TGCGCCAGCAGCCAAACGCGGGGGGCCCCCATATATTTT. Its protein is CASSQTRGAPIYF.

This clone was seen once. The V gene is TRBV18, the J gene TRBJ2-2; no clear D gene. V was trimmed by 5 bases and J by 4 bases, leaving 11 bases between them. This CDR3 spans 14 amino acids. CDR1 is KGHSH and CDR2 is LQKENI in the germline V gene. In DNA, the CDR3 is TGTGCCAGCTCAGGTGGAGCCCCCACCGGGGAGCTGTTTTTT. Protein: CASSGGAPTGELFF.

This clone was seen a few times. This chain connects TRBV10-3 to TRBJ2-7; 7 bases align to TRBD2. Unmatched junction bases numbered 15, after V lost 3 bases and J lost 7 bases. CDR1 and CDR2 from the germline V gene are ENHRY and SYGVKD. This CDR3 comprises 16 residues. The CDR3 DNA sequence: TGTGCCATCAGTGACCCAACTTTGGCGGGAGCTGGAGAGCAGTACTTC. Protein product: CAISDPTLAGAGEQYF.

The CDR3 DNA reads as TGTGCCAGCAGTACGGGACAGGGATATGGCTACACCTTC. Translation: CASSTGQGYGYTF. V is TRBV28 and J is TRBJ1-2, with 9 bases that match TRBD1. From germline, CDR1 is MDHEN and CDR2 SYDVKM. This CDR3 region has 13 residues. Unmatched junction bases numbered 3, after V lost 5 bases and J lost 5 bases.